This T cell receptor beta chain was captured by sequencing in a study of blood T cell dynamics during melanoma immunotherapy. Trimming pared 0 bases from V and 4 bases from J, leaving 13 bases between. The CDR3 consists of 16 residues. The germline V gene has CDR1 SGDLS and CDR2 YYNGEE. TCRdb's copy holds only in-frame clones and misses some; the assay was immunoSEQ multiplex PCR. The sample contains some 11,000 clones, roughly 80% of which appear only once. Time point: pre-treatment baseline. The source of this sequence is a human donor with melanoma. This chain links TRBV9 with TRBJ2-2; D possibly corresponds to TRBD1 (6 bases). The sequencing used blood, collected from a patient treated with checkpoint blockade. The chain's CDR3 is CASSVGAGVSTGELFF. CDR3 sequence (DNA): TGTGCCAGCAGCGTAGGGGCAGGGGTGAGCACCGGGGAGCTGTTTTTT.